The rows below give T cell receptor beta chains drawn from one sample of a study of cytomegalovirus exposure and HLA in healthy donors. Some clones are missing from TCRdb's copy, which holds only in-frame ones; the method was immunoSEQ multiplex PCR. The data contain tens of thousands of clones, 75% to 90% of them singletons. Sequenced material: PBMCs. The receptor set was obtained from a woman between 18 and 29 years old in good health and CMV-seronegative. The CDR3 runs from the conserved cysteine through the conserved F or W. A D gene is named only where the DNA matches it firmly. Size tells how often a clone was seen (once, few, many) or the class of an expanded clone, and some rows leave it out.

cdr3_length	d_call	clone_size	v_call	j_call	cdr3_aa	cdr3_nt
15	-	-	TRBV4-2	TRBJ2-5	CASSQEGNRAATQYF	TGTGCCAGCAGCCAAGAAGGTAACAGGGCTGCGACCCAGTACTTC
18	TRBD2	-	TRBV6-1	TRBJ2-4	CASSEASTSGTSKNIQYF	TGTGCCAGCAGTGAAGCAAGTACTAGCGGGACATCCAAAAACATTCAGTACTTC
16	TRBD2	once	TRBV4-3	TRBJ2-5	CASSQDQRGGLETQYF	TGCGCCAGCAGCCAAGATCAGCGGGGGGGCCTCGAGACCCAGTACTTC
15	TRBD1	-	TRBV18	TRBJ1-5	CASSKDRVGNQPQHF	TGTGCCAGCTCAAAGGACAGGGTCGGCAATCAGCCCCAGCATTTT
15	TRBD2	-	TRBV6-6	TRBJ2-3	CASTVSGRPTDTQYF	TGTGCCAGCACCGTTAGCGGGAGGCCCACAGATACGCAGTATTTT
15	-	few	TRBV7-9	TRBJ1-1	CASSTTTPGDTEAFF	TGTGCCAGCAGCACTACCACCCCAGGGGATACTGAAGCTTTCTTT
15	-	-	TRBV7-2	TRBJ2-3	CASSLEGASTDTQYF	TGTGCCAGCAGCTTAGAAGGGGCTAGCACAGATACGCAGTATTTT
14	-	once	TRBV7-2	TRBJ2-3	CASSPWTSTDTQYF	TGTGCCAGCAGCCCATGGACTAGCACAGATACGCAGTATTTT
13	TRBD1	-	TRBV19	TRBJ2-1	CASSNRGADEQFF	TGTGCCAGTAGTAACAGGGGGGCGGATGAGCAGTTCTTC
13	-	once	TRBV6-1	TRBJ2-3	CASTLGLLDTQYF	TGTGCCAGCACGCTCGGACTGCTGGATACGCAGTATTTT
14	-	-	TRBV30	TRBJ1-2	CAWSVVGRGYGYTF	TGTGCCTGGAGTGTTGTAGGGAGGGGATATGGCTACACCTTC
16	TRBD2	-	TRBV28	TRBJ2-1	CASSHWGTSGSNEQFF	TGTGCCAGCAGCCACTGGGGGACTAGCGGGAGCAATGAGCAGTTCTTC
15	-	-	TRBV6-1	TRBJ2-1	CASSVAGLLGNEQFF	TGTGCCAGCAGTGTTGCGGGCCTCCTTGGGAATGAGCAGTTCTTC
12	-	-	TRBV19	TRBJ2-7	CATEDRGYEQYF	TGTGCCACTGAGGACAGAGGCTACGAGCAGTACTTC
16	TRBD1	-	TRBV4-2	TRBJ2-5	CASSHTDRGRGETQYF	TGTGCCAGCAGCCACACGGACAGGGGACGAGGAGAGACCCAGTACTTC
14	-	-	TRBV18	TRBJ2-5	CASSPFLAGETQYF	TGTGCCAGCTCACCATTCCTTGCGGGAGAGACCCAGTACTTC